This T cell receptor (beta chain) emerged from a study of vaccination effects on CD4 cells after COVID-19. Study-level background: A couple of convalescent pre-vaccine samples were taken 142 and 148 days post-diagnosis. Overall study results and limits: Infection-derived and vaccine-derived clones contracted markedly late after vaccination.

V shed 5 bases, J shed 1 base, and the junction held 6 bases outside the gene matches. The CDR3 is 16 amino acids. CDR1 is SGHRS and CDR2 is YFSETQ in the germline V gene. Before sequencing took place, the ViraFEST assay used viral peptide pools to expand antigen-specific CD4+ T cells. The authors isolated CD4+ T cells after around nine days of culture. This individual tested PCR-positive for SARS-CoV-2 infection between March and December 2020. Cultures used around 1.8 million PBMC per well, approximately 9.6 IU/ml IL-2 and approximately 10 ug/ml peptides. In the cultures, half the medium was exchanged for IL-2 medium on days 3 and 7. In regard to this clone: Its antigen is unknown.

Sequencing used immunoSEQ multiplex PCR; TCRdb keeps in-frame clones, though not all of them. The profile covers fewer than 60,000 clones, with about 77% appearing a single time and about 5% taken by the ten largest. The chain uses TRBV5-1 and TRBJ1-1; 12 bases map to TRBD1. The sequences come from CD4+ T cells from PBMCs cultured with HIV peptides, collected before COVID-19 vaccination. Subset meaning: HIV-1 Nef peptide pool negative control/reference culture. This clonotype was sampled from a human donor who had a prior SARS-CoV-2 infection. CDR3 in DNA: TGCGCCAGCAGGGCGGGGACAGGGGGCCGGAACACTGAAGCTTTCTTT. This translates into CASRAGTGGRNTEAFF.